This T cell receptor beta chain is drawn from a study of CD8+ T cells in alopecia areata. In the study overall: Dosing spanned 6 to 18 months on tofacitinib, then 6 months off drug.

It was cDNA, reverse transcribed from extracted RNA, that served as the sequencing template. The protocol was immunoSEQ multiplex PCR, while the TCRdb copy is restricted to in-frame clones and leaves out a portion. The profile shows 150,000 or so clones, around 50% of them singletons. Peripheral blood samples and lesional scalp punch biopsies were obtained from alopecia areata patients. This clone has only a few counts. V shed 1 base and J shed 5 bases, with 11 bases lying between them. Germline V gene sequence: CDR1 SQVTM, CDR2 ANQGSEA. The CDR3 loop spans 13 amino acids. The chain has TRBV29-1 and TRBJ1-2; no reliable D call. The sequenced sample was CD8+ T cells sorted from blood, obtained at week 0. The sequence derives from a human donor with alopecia areata. The CDR3 reads CSVEGGQAYGYTF. In DNA form, the CDR3 reads TGCAGCGTTGAAGGAGGTCAGGCGTATGGCTACACCTTC. The full variable domain, completed using reference TRBV29-1 and TRBJ1-2, is SAVISQKPSRDICQRGTSLTIQCQVDSQVTMMFWYRQQPGQSLTLIATANQGSEATYESGFVIDKFPISRPNLTFSTLTVSNMSPEDSSIYLCSVEGGQAYGYTFGSGTRLTVV.